One and the same sample provided the 26 T cell receptor beta chains below, sequenced in a study of blood T cells in healthy people across ages. A J-beta primer mix and a sample-barcoded 5' primer were used in a second PCR of about 6 to 12 cycles. Via MiXCR, TCRdb re-called the 5' RACE reads, giving one row per CDR3 protein. In the table there are approximately 1,100,000 distinct CDR3 sequences, 40% to 45% of which are singletons. Sequencing input: blood. The receptors come from a woman aged 55-69 years in good health.

The V call is TRBV30, the J call TRBJ2-5; 8 bases are a match to TRBD1. The germline gives CDR1 GTSNPN, CDR2 SVGIG (reference sequence). CDR3 size: 12 residues. The V and J ends lost 4 bases and 4 bases, in that order; junction bases with no gene match: 2. CDR3 in amino acids: CAWTTGAETQYF. The CDR3 nucleotides are TGTGCCTGGACGACAGGGGCAGAGACCCAGTACTTC. Supplemented by reference TRBV30 and TRBJ2-5, the full variable domain reads SQTIHQWPATLVQPVGSPLSLECTVEGTSNPNLYWYRQAAGRGLQLLFYSVGIGQISSEVPQNLSASRPQDRQFILSSKKLLLSDSGFYLCAWTTGAETQYFGPGTRLLVL.

Points on this clonotype: The junction departs from the called germline gene at one end, perhaps through a read error. The chain is built from TRBV20-1 and TRBJ2-3; perhaps TRBD2 as D (7 bases). The CDR3 has 15 amino acids. In germline, CDR1 is DFQATT, CDR2 SNEGSKA (reference sequence). Here the CDR3 reads CSVSGWGGRSETQYF. In DNA, the CDR3 is TGCAGTGTTAGCGGGTGGGGGGGGCGCTCAGAGACGCAGTATTTT.

The sample holds a few counts of this clonotype. This sequence joins TRBV9 and TRBJ2-4, with D perhaps given as TRBD1 or TRBD2 (5 bases each). The CDR3 has 13 amino acids. V was trimmed by 0 bases and J by 6 bases, leaving 7 bases between them. The V gene's germline CDR1 is SGDLS and CDR2 YYNGEE. The CDR3 loop is CASSVDGANIQYF. The CDR3 DNA reads as TGTGCCAGCAGCGTAGACGGGGCAAACATTCAGTACTTC. Combining the CDR3 with reference TRBV9 and TRBJ2-4 gives the whole variable domain DSGVTQTPKHLITATGQRVTLRCSPRSGDLSVYWYQQSLDQGLQFLIQYYNGEERAKGNILERFSAQQFPDLHSELNLSSLELGDSALYFCASSVDGANIQYFGAGTRLSVL.

The chain combines TRBV20-1 with TRBJ2-5, with 10 bases that match TRBD1. This CDR3 region has 13 residues. Trimming cost V 7 bases and J 4 bases; bases outside gene matches: 6. Germline CDR1 is DFQATT and CDR2 is SNEGSKA (reference sequence). CDR3 coding DNA: TGCAGTGGCCGACAGGGGGCGAGAGAGACCCAGTACTTC. Translating it yields CSGRQGARETQYF.

The chain is built from TRBV5-1 and TRBJ2-1; 12 positions match TRBD2. V dropped 1 base and J dropped 4; count of bases not matched to a gene: 9. The CDR3 covers 18 residues. Germline CDR1 is SGHRS and CDR2 is YFSETQ. CDR3 sequence (DNA): TGCGCCAGCAGCTTGCGCGACGCTAGCGGGAGGGCTTACAATGAGCAGTTCTTC. The encoded protein is CASSLRDASGRAYNEQFF.

A single count supports this clonotype. The chain carries TRBV27 and TRBJ2-2; possibly TRBD1 for D (6 bases). The CDR3 contains 16 residues. Germline CDR1 is MNHEY and CDR2 is SMNVEV (reference sequence). The V and J ends lost 0 bases and 2 bases respectively, with 10 bases between them. The chain's CDR3 is CASSLSLDRNTGELFF. The CDR3 nucleotides are TGTGCCAGCAGTTTATCCCTGGACAGAAACACCGGGGAGCTGTTTTTT.

This chain joins TRBV18 and TRBJ2-6; 10 positions agree with TRBD2. V was pared by 4 bases and J by 1 base, with 4 bases of the junction left unmatched. The V gene's germline CDR1 is KGHSH and CDR2 LQKENI. This CDR3 spans 17 amino acids. CDR3 nucleotides: TGTGCCAGCTCACTAACTAGCGGGAAATCTGGGGCCAACGTCCTGACTTTC. Translated: CASSLTSGKSGANVLTF.

To note about this clonotype: The junction and the germline gene differ at one end; a read error may be behind it. The rearrangement joins TRBV25-1 to TRBJ2-3; the match to TRBD2 covers 15 bases. The V gene's germline CDR1 is MGHDK and CDR2 SYGVNS. CDR3 length: 14 residues. CDR3 sequence: CASSGTSGRDTQYF. The DNA for the CDR3 is TGTGCCAGCAGTGGGACTAGCGGGAGGGATACGCAGTATTTC.

Turning to this clonotype: With a much larger clone just one base away, this may be a read error. The V call is TRBV7-9, the J call TRBJ2-5; 8 bases align to TRBD2. The assigned J gene may be wrong: the sequence end matches TRBJ2-7 better. The CDR3 spans 12 residues. CDR1 SEHNR and CDR2 FQNEAQ come from the germline V gene (reference sequence). CDR3 amino acids: CSSSLAGNEQYF. The DNA for the CDR3 is TGTTCCAGCAGCTTAGCGGGGAACGAGCAGTACTTC.

V is TRBV6-2 or TRBV6-3 and J is TRBJ1-1; a possible D gene is TRBD1 (5 bases). The CDR3 loop spans 17 amino acids. V lost 0 bases and J lost 1, with 15 bases in between. Looked up from germline, CDR1 is MNHEY and CDR2 is SVGEGT. CDR3 bases: TGTGCCAGCAGTTACTCCAGACAGCCCTCTCGGAACACTGAAGCTTTCTTT. Its protein product is CASSYSRQPSRNTEAFF.

The chain joins TRBV27 to TRBJ1-1, with unresolved D. The CDR3 has 11 amino acids. Germline CDR1 is MNHEY and CDR2 is SMNVEV (reference sequence). Deletions cut 3 bases from V and 11 bases from J, with 10 bases between. The CDR3 protein is CASSLGDEAFF. In nucleotides, the CDR3 is TGTGCCAGCAGTTTGGGCGACGAGGCTTTCTTT.

The chain carries TRBV19 and TRBJ2-3; possibly TRBD1 for D (6 bases). The CDR3 is 15 residues long. In germline, CDR1 is LNHDA, CDR2 SQIVND (reference sequence). V was pared by 6 bases and J by 0 bases, with 13 bases between. The CDR3 DNA reads as TGTGCCAGTAGCCCTGGGGGCGGGAGCACAGATACGCAGTATTTT. It specifies CASSPGGGSTDTQYF.

The chain links TRBV2 to TRBJ2-1, with 11 bases that match TRBD1. The CDR3 length is 15 residues. After removal of 7 bases from V and 7 bases from J, the junction contained 9 bases not matched to a gene. The germline CDR1 and CDR2 sequences are SNHLY and FYNNEI. CDR3 sequence reads: CASTPGQGAGNEQFF. CDR3 nucleotides: TGTGCCAGCACCCCCGGACAGGGGGCGGGTAATGAGCAGTTCTTC.

The chain joins TRBV7-3 to TRBJ2-1; the D is unclear. The V end lost 1 base, the J end lost 6 bases, and 7 bases lay between the germline ends. The CDR3 contains 13 residues. CDR1 is SGHTA and CDR2 is FQGTGA in the germline V gene. The CDR3 nucleotides are TGTGCCAGCAGCTTAAGGCAGTCCAATGAGCAGTTCTTC. Its protein product is CASSLRQSNEQFF.

This clonotype was found a few times. The chain combines TRBV7-9 with TRBJ2-7; TRBD1 agrees at 11 bases. CDR1 SEHNR and CDR2 FQNEAQ come from the germline V gene (reference sequence). The CDR3 runs to 15 residues. V lost 5 bases and J lost 3; bases outside the gene matches: 6. The CDR3 is CASSTGQGAFYEQYF. The CDR3 DNA sequence: TGTGCCAGCAGCACCGGACAGGGGGCTTTCTACGAGCAGTACTTC.

The CDR3 is CASSLSQGETQYF. CDR3 DNA sequence: TGCGCCAGCAGCTTGTCACAGGGAGAGACCCAGTACTTC. V usage is TRBV5-1 and J usage is TRBJ2-5, with D perhaps matching TRBD1 (6 bases). Trimming shortened V by 1 base and J by 4 bases, and 8 bases separated the two germline ends. The CDR3 is 13 residues long. Germline CDR1 and CDR2: SGHRS and YFSETQ.

The chain is built from TRBV27 and TRBJ2-3; maybe TRBD2 (6 bases). Germline V CDR1 and CDR2: MNHEY, SMNVEV (reference sequence). There are 16 residues in the CDR3. V was trimmed by 4 bases and J by 5 bases, leaving 19 bases between them. DNA of the CDR3: TGTGCCAGCAGTTCCCCCAGCGGGTTGGGGAAAGATACGCAGTATTTT. Translated: CASSSPSGLGKDTQYF.

V is TRBV5-1 and J is TRBJ2-1; D is ambiguous. The ends were cut back, 0 bases at V and 2 bases at J, with 6 bases in the middle. CDR3 length: 14 residues. Germline CDR1 and CDR2: SGHRS and YFSETQ. CDR3 nucleotide sequence: TGCGCCAGCAGCTTGGTGAGTCCCTACAATGAGCAGTTCTTC. Amino acids: CASSLVSPYNEQFF.

This clonotype was seen a few times. The rearrangement links TRBV5-1 to TRBJ2-4, with 10 bases lining up with TRBD1. Germline V gene data show CDR1 as SGHRS and CDR2 as YFSETQ. Trimming cost V 4 bases and J 8 bases; bases outside gene matches: 3. The CDR3 contains 13 residues. The CDR3 sequence: CASSGDRGDIQYF. DNA of the CDR3: TGCGCCAGCAGCGGGGACAGGGGTGACATTCAGTACTTC.

In its sample, this clonotype was seen once. This CDR3 is CATSSNRGLAKNIQYF. The DNA of the CDR3 is TGTGCCACCAGCTCGAATAGGGGACTAGCCAAAAACATTCAGTACTTC. V usage is TRBV15 and J usage is TRBJ2-4; perhaps TRBD2 as D (6 bases). Germline V gene sequence: CDR1 LNHNV, CDR2 YYDKDF (reference sequence). V gave up 5 bases and J gave up 0 bases, with 14 bases separating them. The CDR3 extends over 16 amino acids.

V gene TRBV20-1 combines with J gene TRBJ2-7; 12 nucleotides agree with TRBD2. This CDR3 comprises 16 residues. With V trimmed by 0 bases and J by 7 bases, 10 bases remained unmatched. CDR1 is DFQATT and CDR2 is SNEGSKA in the germline V gene (reference sequence). This CDR3 reads CSARDLAGGPYNEQYF. CDR3 sequence (DNA): TGCAGTGCTAGAGATCTAGCGGGAGGGCCGTACAATGAGCAGTACTTC.

This clonotype was seen more than once but under ten times. V gene TRBV5-1 combines with J gene TRBJ2-7; tentatively, D is TRBD1 or TRBD2 (7 bases each). This CDR3 has 12 residues. Trimming took off 4 bases at V and 6 bases at J, with 11 bases between the two ends. Germline CDR1 is SGHRS and CDR2 is YFSETQ. The CDR3 sequence: CASSGRDSEQYF. CDR3 DNA sequence: TGCGCCAGCAGCGGGAGGGACAGCGAGCAGTACTTC.

This chain uses TRBV29-1 with TRBJ2-5, with 7 bases fitting TRBD1. The J segment lost 5 bases and the V segment lost 7 bases, leaving 10 bases of the junction unmatched. Germline values: CDR1 SQVTM, CDR2 ANQGSEA. This CDR3 spans 13 amino acids. For the CDR3, the DNA is TGCAGCGGCGACAGGGTGGTAGGGGAGACCCAGTACTTC. Translation: CSGDRVVGETQYF.

V and J are TRBV5-5 and TRBJ2-4; 15 nucleotides match TRBD2. The better agreement between TRBJ2-7 and the DNA end casts doubt on the J call. CDR1 and CDR2 from the germline V gene are SGHKS and YYEKEE (reference sequence). The CDR3 is 15 amino acids. Here the CDR3 reads CASSRGTSGRREQYF. DNA of the CDR3: TGTGCCAGCAGCCGAGGGACTAGCGGGAGGCGCGAGCAGTACTTC.

J is TRBJ2-3 and V is TRBV6-5; D is ambiguous. The germline V and J ends were trimmed by 0 bases and 1 base, with 8 bases remaining between them. Germline V gives CDR1 MNHEY, CDR2 SVGAGI. There are 15 residues in the CDR3. The CDR3 coding sequence is TGTGCCAGCAGTTACTCGATCGATGGCACAGATACGCAGTATTTT. Translating gives CASSYSIDGTDTQYF.

This clonotype has just a few counts. The chain joins TRBV7-9 to TRBJ2-5; 8 bases are shared with TRBD1. V lost 5 bases to trimming and J lost 11 bases; unmatched junction nucleotides: 13. Germline CDR1 and CDR2: SEHNR and FQNEAQ (reference sequence). This CDR3 has 14 amino acids. CDR3 DNA: TGTGCCAGCAGCCAATCAGGGGGCCTATGGGAGCAGTACTTC. Its translation: CASSQSGGLWEQYF. The full variable domain, with the rest looked up from reference TRBV7-9 and TRBJ2-5, is DTGVSQNPRHKITKRGQNVTFRCDPISEHNRLYWYRQTLGQGPEFLTYFQNEAQLEKSRLLSDRFSAERPKGSFSTLEIQRTEQGDSAMYLCASSQSGGLWEQYFGPGTRLLVL.